The sequence of this T cell receptor (beta chain) was determined in a study of T cell responses to AZD1222 COVID-19 vaccine. Germline CDR1 reads MNHEY; CDR2 reads SMNVEV (reference sequence). J gave up 5 bases and V 4 bases, and 5 bases lay outside the gene matches. CDR3 size: 14 residues. The repertoire was sequenced with immunoSEQ multiplex PCR; TCRdb's copy has only in-frame clones and lacks some. The data contain 95,000 to 150,000 clones, over 85% of them singletons. Concerning this clone itself: The antigen is unknown.

Study-level results: Two AZD1222 doses significantly raised spike-specific TCR breadth and depth over controls. Mostly white British, mostly female donors; authors suggested clonal diversity may be underestimated.

The sample in question was peripheral blood, obtained on day 0 of AZD1222 vaccination. The clonotype was recovered from an adult in good health. This chain joins TRBV27 and TRBJ2-1, with 7 bases fitting TRBD2. CDR3 nucleotide sequence: TGTGCCAGCAGTTCCACTAGCGCCCACAATGAGCAGTTCTTC. It yields the protein CASSSTSAHNEQFF.